There are a few counts of the clone carrying this T cell receptor beta chain. The study drew its donors from healthy HIV-negative adults without recent acute infections or vaccinations. Every contributor of samples was a Caucasian grown-up residing in Nashville, Tennessee. This record comes from a study of shared clonotypes between healthy human individuals. Measured with immunoSEQ multiplex PCR; TCRdb has only the in-frame clones, and not every one. The data contain some 550,000 clones, almost 97% of them singletons. The V gene's germline CDR1 is MDHEN and CDR2 SYDVKM. The V end lost 7 bases, the J end lost 6 bases, and 10 bases lay between the germline ends. CDR3 length: 12 amino acids.

This receptor was identified in a woman younger than 45 in good health. The sequencing sample was made of naive CD4+ T cells sorted from blood. Subset noted: CD45RA+ positively selected. V is TRBV28 and J is TRBJ1-5; possibly TRBD1 for D (5 bases). The CDR3 DNA is TGTGCCAGCAAGGTCAGGGCTCAGCCCCAGCATTTT. Translated: CASKVRAQPQHF. Variable domain in full (rest from reference TRBV28 and TRBJ1-5): DVKVTQSSRYLVKRTGEKVFLECVQDMDHENMFWYRQDPGLGLRLIYFSYDVKMKEKGDIPEGYSVSREKKERFSLILESASTNQTSMYLCASKVRAQPQHFGDGTRLSIL.